The clone carrying this TCR beta chain was seen only a few times. Germline is not matched at one junction end, which may reflect a read error. The CDR3 is made up of 13 amino acids. The V gene's germline CDR1 is SQVTM and CDR2 ANQGSEA. The sample belongs to a study of blood T cell repertoires in COVID-19. The wider study: Material from acute and convalescent COVID-19 was sourced from the United States, Italy and Spain. Sample material is recorded as cDNA or gDNA derived from T cells, B-cell-depleted T cells, or PBMCs.

Methods used by the authors: Amplification of reference gene primers was used by the study to estimate nucleated cell counts. Clones were sequenced by immunoSEQ multiplex PCR, and TCRdb holds only the in-frame ones, with some missing. V and J calls and clone size are those listed in that table; D and trimming were worked out from the DNA. Among some 490,000 clones listed, around 85% were seen once. The V call is TRBV29-1, the J call TRBJ1-3, with D possibly being TRBD1 (6 bases). The clonotype comes from a human donor in a cohort sampled during active COVID-19. The specimen was peripheral blood. The CDR3 loop is CSAEQGLGNTIYF. As DNA, the CDR3 is TGCAGCGCTGAACAGGGTCTTGGAAACACCATATATTTT.